This entry lists 23 T cell receptor beta chains sequenced from one sample in a study of sequential checkpoint blockade in melanoma. Libraries were prepared by immunoSEQ multiplex PCR; TCRdb keeps only in-frame clonotypes and omits some of them. The sample yields more than 1,000 clones, 28% seen once. Treatment denoted: randomized to nivolumab then ipilimumab (arm A) or the reverse (arm B). The sequencing here drew on tumor tissue (inferred from file names), taken from a patient given nivolumab and ipilimumab in sequence. Receptors were obtained from a human donor with melanoma.

This clone is categorized as medium-sized. The V gene is TRBV11-3, the J gene TRBJ1-2; tentatively, D is TRBD1 (5 bases). Germline V gives CDR1 SGHNT, CDR2 YENEEA. Trimming shortened V by 3 bases and J by 6 bases, and 14 bases separated the two germline ends. This CDR3 has 14 amino acids. The CDR3 region has the DNA TGTGCCAGCAGCTTTGGTTCCGGAGGGGATGGCTACACCTTC. Translating it yields CASSFGSGGDGYTF.

The sample holds a few counts of this clone. The rearrangement links TRBV6-8 to TRBJ2-5; maybe TRBD1 (5 bases). There are 15 residues in the CDR3. The ends were cut back, 5 bases at V and 5 bases at J, with 18 bases in the middle. The V gene's germline CDR1 is MNHGY and CDR2 SAAAGT. The CDR3 spells CASSGNPGLLETQYF. In DNA, the CDR3 is TGTGCCAGCAGTGGTAACCCAGGGCTCCTTGAGACCCAGTACTTC.

This clone was detected a few times. This chain links TRBV6-8 with TRBJ1-4; TRBD1 might be the D (5 bases). Per the germline V gene, CDR1 is MNHGY and CDR2 is SAAAGT. The CDR3 has 14 residues. Trimming removed 7 bases from V and 7 bases from J, with 16 bases in between. CDR3 region: CASKPGRFGEKLFF. The CDR3 bases are TGTGCCAGCAAACCAGGGAGGTTCGGTGAAAAACTGTTTTTT.

This clone was counted between two and nine times. For the CDR3, the DNA is TGTGCCAGCAGTCTTCAGGGGGCTGTAGGAAACACCATATATTTT. Amino acids: CASSLQGAVGNTIYF. The V and J genes are TRBV6-8 and TRBJ1-3; the match to TRBD1 covers 8 bases. The trim removed 5 bases at V and 4 bases at J, leaving 7 bases unmatched. Germline V gene data show CDR1 as MNHGY and CDR2 as SAAAGT. This CDR3 has 15 amino acids.

The chain has TRBV6-8 and TRBJ2-7; 11 bases are a match to TRBD1. Germline V gene data show CDR1 as MNHGY and CDR2 as SAAAGT. CDR3 length: 16 residues. The junction had 5 bases not matched to a gene; V was cut back by 0 bases and J by 4 bases. The CDR3 nucleotides read TGTGCCAGCAGTTACTCGAGGGGACAGGGGGATTACGAGCAGTACTTC. This translates into CASSYSRGQGDYEQYF.

The chain has TRBV6-8 and TRBJ2-7; D might be TRBD1 (6 bases). The germline V gene has CDR1 MNHGY and CDR2 SAAAGT. V lost 5 bases and J 2 bases, leaving 16 bases between the germline ends. The CDR3 runs 15 residues. As DNA, the CDR3 is TGTGCCAGCAGTGGGCCGGGACATCAGGCCTACGAGCAGTACTTC. Translating gives CASSGPGHQAYEQYF.

The J gene is TRBJ2-2, the V gene TRBV6-8; D remains unclear. The V gene lost 6 bases and the J gene lost 5 bases, with 13 bases spanning the gap. This CDR3 has 14 residues. The V gene's germline CDR1 is MNHGY and CDR2 SAAAGT. CDR3 DNA: TGTGCCAGCAGCCCTTCCCCTGGGACCGGGGAGCTGTTTTTT. Protein: CASSPSPGTGELFF.

This clone is judged medium-sized (0.01 to 0.1%). The chain couples TRBV11-3 to TRBJ2-2; weak D call: TRBD1 (5 bases). In germline, CDR1 is SGHNT, CDR2 YENEEA. This CDR3 is 15 amino acids long. The V gene lost 4 bases and the J gene lost 2 bases, with 11 bases spanning the gap. Here the CDR3 reads CASSSTDFNTGELFF. Here the CDR3 DNA reads TGTGCCAGCAGCTCGACAGATTTTAACACCGGGGAGCTGTTTTTT.

The chain combines TRBV6-8 with TRBJ1-2, with TRBD1 matching over 9 bases. Looked up from germline, CDR1 is MNHGY and CDR2 is SAAAGT. V dropped 6 bases and J dropped 7; count of bases not matched to a gene: 9. CDR3 length: 14 residues. CDR3 protein: CASRTTGGLSGYTF. In nucleotides, the CDR3 is TGTGCCAGCAGAACGACAGGGGGTCTCTCTGGCTACACCTTC.

The V and J genes are TRBV28 and TRBJ2-7; TRBD1 agrees at 9 bases. From germline, CDR1 is MDHEN and CDR2 SYDVKM. The CDR3 spans 15 residues. The V gene end was trimmed by 7 bases and the J gene end by 4 bases; junction bases not matched to a gene: 11. The CDR3 nucleotides are TGTGCCAGCACACAGAGGCGACAGGGGGGGTACGAGCAGTACTTC. Residues: CASTQRRQGGYEQYF.

The chain joins TRBV6-8 to TRBJ1-5; 10 bases line up with TRBD1. The CDR3 is made up of 15 amino acids. The V gene's germline CDR1 is MNHGY and CDR2 SAAAGT. The junction had 1 base not matched to a gene; V was cut back by 4 bases and J by 1 base. CDR3 protein: CASSSTGGSNQPQHF. The CDR3 nucleotides are TGTGCCAGCAGTTCGACAGGGGGCAGCAATCAGCCCCAGCATTTT.

The rearrangement joins TRBV9 to TRBJ1-5; D is possibly TRBD1 (6 bases). The V end was cut by 5 bases, the J end by 7 bases, with 16 bases between. This CDR3 region has 14 residues. Germline loops: CDR1 SGDLS, CDR2 YYNGEE. CDR3 DNA sequence: TGTGCCAGCAGTGTGGGGGCAGGTCCCCAGCCCCAGCATTTT. Its translation is CASSVGAGPQPQHF.

The chain combines TRBV6-8 with TRBJ2-1; 12 nucleotides line up with TRBD2. After removal of 5 bases from V and 6 bases from J, the junction contained 2 bases not matched to a gene. The CDR3 is 14 residues long. The germline gives CDR1 MNHGY, CDR2 SAAAGT. The CDR3 region is CASSRLAGANEQFF. The CDR3 region has the DNA TGTGCCAGCAGTAGACTAGCGGGGGCCAATGAGCAGTTCTTC.

By frequency in the sample, this clone is medium-sized. The chain links TRBV11-3 to TRBJ2-7, with 7 nucleotides matching TRBD2. The CDR3 contains 14 residues. V dropped 5 bases and J dropped 7; count of bases not matched to a gene: 11. Germline values: CDR1 SGHNT, CDR2 YENEEA. The CDR3 here is CASSQAGTGVEQYF. The CDR3, as DNA: TGTGCCAGCAGCCAAGCGGGGACGGGGGTGGAGCAGTACTTC.

The gene calls are TRBV18 and TRBJ1-5; no reliable D call. The CDR3 is 17 residues long. The ends were cut back, 0 bases at V and 2 bases at J, with 14 bases in the middle. The germline gives CDR1 KGHSH, CDR2 LQKENI. The CDR3 is CASSPPGLGSGNQPQHF. The CDR3 nucleotides are TGTGCCAGCTCACCACCGGGGTTAGGCTCGGGCAATCAGCCCCAGCATTTT.

This sequence joins TRBV19 and TRBJ2-7, with a weak D call TRBD2 (5 bases). The V and J ends lost 2 bases and 1 base respectively, with 12 bases between them. Germline V CDR1 and CDR2: LNHDA, SQIVND (reference sequence). This CDR3 is built from 15 residues. CDR3 in amino acids: CASSINSEASYEQYF. CDR3 in DNA: TGTGCCAGTAGTATAAATAGCGAAGCGTCCTACGAGCAGTACTTC.

This clone was found a few times. The gene calls are TRBV4-1 and TRBJ2-1; possibly TRBD1 for D (5 bases). Trimming cost V 0 bases and J 10 bases, with 16 bases left between them. Germline lookup yields CDR1 MGHRA and CDR2 YSYEKL. This CDR3 is built from 15 residues. The CDR3 DNA sequence: TGCGCCAGCAGCCAAGAGGCGACAGCCCGCAGGGAGCAGTTCTTC. This gives the protein CASSQEATARREQFF.

The chain carries TRBV19 and TRBJ2-7, with 11 bases aligning to TRBD2. Germline trimming cut 4 bases from V and 2 bases from J; bases unmatched to any gene: 10. Germline values: CDR1 LNHDA, CDR2 SQIVND (reference sequence). The CDR3 is 17 amino acids. CDR3 coding DNA: TGTGCCAGTAGTACCACTAGCGGGAGATCTTACCCCTACGAGCAGTACTTC. It specifies CASSTTSGRSYPYEQYF.

The gene calls are TRBV14 and TRBJ2-7; 7 bases match TRBD2. This CDR3 region has 15 residues. The germline V gene has CDR1 SGHDN and CDR2 FVKESK. The V and J ends lost 1 base and 3 bases, in that order; junction bases with no gene match: 6. CDR3 nucleotide sequence: TGTGCCAGCAGCCAAGGGTCGGGAGGCATCTACGAGCAGTACTTC. Translating gives CASSQGSGGIYEQYF.

This sequence joins TRBV11-3 and TRBJ2-3; 9 bases line up with TRBD2. CDR1 and CDR2 from the germline V gene are SGHNT and YENEEA. V lost 1 base to trimming and J lost 5 bases; unmatched junction nucleotides: 7. This CDR3 contains 16 residues. In DNA form, the CDR3 reads TGTGCCAGCAGCTTAGTGGCGGGGGGGCTCGGAGATACGCAGTATTTT. This sequence encodes CASSLVAGGLGDTQYF.

This chain connects TRBV19 to TRBJ2-7; unclear D gene. Germline CDR1 is LNHDA and CDR2 is SQIVND (reference sequence). This CDR3 is 11 amino acids long. V lost 2 bases, J lost 6 bases, and 5 bases lay in between. CDR3 protein: CASSITGEQYF. The CDR3 DNA is TGTGCCAGTAGTATAACTGGCGAGCAGTACTTC.

This rearrangement joins TRBV19 to TRBJ1-2; TRBD1 is a possible D gene (6 bases). Trimming removed 3 bases from V and 8 bases from J, with 10 bases in between. CDR3 length: 12 amino acids. CDR1 and CDR2 (germline): LNHDA, SQIVND (reference sequence). CDR3 residues: CASSIQGLGYTF. For the CDR3, the DNA is TGTGCCAGTAGTATCCAGGGGTTGGGCTACACCTTC.

In its sample, this clone ranks as medium-sized. CDR3 sequence reads: CASSLMDLTGANVLTF. CDR3 coding DNA: TGTGCCAGCAGCTTGATGGATCTGACTGGGGCCAACGTCCTGACTTTC. This chain links TRBV11-3 with TRBJ2-6, with D unresolved. Germline CDR1 SGHNT, CDR2 YENEEA. This CDR3 is 16 amino acids long. V was trimmed by 3 bases and J by 2 bases, leaving 11 bases between them.